The T cell receptor (beta chain) under discussion was sequenced for a study of blood T cells in healthy people across ages (dated by TCRdb to about 2015). About the investigation overall: In model experiments, roughly one uniquely barcoded TCR beta cDNA molecule per two T cells was captured by template switching. Two additional independent replicas of 1 million unique cDNA reads from the same blood draw were analyzed for two donors (one aged 18 to 30 and one aged 80 or older). Using deep sequencing normalized with unique cDNA molecular identifiers, the study measured how TCR beta repertoire diversity changes with age. Four age groups were formed from the donors: young (average approximately 15 years), middle-aged (approximately 40), aged (more than 55) and long-lived (more than 75). To avoid experimental bias, donors of different ages were spread randomly across the sequencing lanes.

What the research found in general, with its limitations: Total diversity estimates from one million sequenced T cells were considered lower bounds and underestimates. Observed TCR beta diversity per million T cells fell roughly linearly with age, and a significant reduction was already apparent by age around 40. Donor CMV infection status was unknown, potentially confounding age-related changes in expanded clonotypes. Since profiling was done on bulk unsorted PBMCs, naive and antigen-experienced compartments could not be conclusively compared. Compared with the aged group, more naive CD4+ T cells, fewer expanded clones and increased TCR diversity were shown by the long-lived group, suggesting age selection. Observed TCR beta diversity correlated strongly with the percentage of naive T cells measured by flow cytometry.

Libraries were built with 5' RACE. Reads for this sample came from an Illumina HiSeq 2500. A second 7 to 11 cycle PCR used a sample-barcoded 5' primer and a J-beta primer mix. A unique molecular identifier was introduced onto each TCR beta cDNA molecule by a template-switch 5' adaptor carrying 12 random nucleotides. At least 3 million CDR3-containing paired-end reads were obtained from each sample. First-strand cDNA was synthesized from all RNA with the Mint cDNA synthesis kit, primed by a TRBC-specific oligonucleotide. Following uracil-DNA glycosylase treatment, a first 18-cycle PCR with universal primers M1SS and BC2_uni_R was performed on all cDNA. In the paper's pipeline: For normalization, 1 million high-quality reads, each with a distinct molecular identifier, were randomly selected from each sample. Instead of being binned into consensus sequences, reads that shared molecular identifiers were thrown out. CDR3 identification, clonotype clustering and error correction used MiTCR with a Q25 quality threshold and the strictest error-elimination algorithm. Lower-bound total TCR beta diversity was estimated with a nonparametric unseen species model using Euler transformation. The raw public data were reprocessed by TCRdb itself: fastp quality trimming at Q25, MiXCR clonotype calling, in-frame beta chains only. Every distinct CDR3 protein forms one entry, paired with its most common genes and DNA. The V and J calls and clone size come from TCRdb's table, not from the authors' own analysis. The sample records about 1,500,000 distinct CDR3 sequences, approximately 38% of which are singletons. 7.9% of the sample is in the top ten clones.

The CDR3 has 14 amino acids, counting the end cysteine and phenylalanine. Only CDR3 DNA is held: 42 bases, read in frame from base 1. CDR1 and CDR2 are drawn from the germline V gene (reference sequence): SGHKS, YYEKEE. Comments on this clonotype: No antigen is known for it. Per-base quality was not reported, and no clone a single base away is much larger than it.

Systemically healthy Caucasian individuals from Russia, approximately 39 in total and aged about 6 to 95 years, were included as donors. Around 10 milliliters of peripheral blood were collected from each donor into EDTA-treated Vacutainer tubes. Ficoll-Paque density-gradient centrifugation was used to isolate PBMCs, with at least 6.5 million per sample. Trizol reagent was used to extract total RNA from the PBMCs, yielding at least 5.5 micrograms per sample. Naive CD45RAhigh/CD27high T cell percentages were measured by flow cytometry on a PBMC aliquot from every donor. The TCR sequence derives from a woman aged 18-30 years in good health. The V and J genes are TRBV5-5 and TRBJ2-1; the D gene is unclear. The DNA end is more similar to TRBJ2-7, so the J call may be wrong. The material sequenced was blood. The sequenced DNA is TGTGCCAGCAGTCCGGAACTGGGGTACAATGAGCAGTACTTC. This encodes CASSPELGYNEQYF.